This T cell receptor (beta chain) emerged from a study of blood T cell repertoires in COVID-19. Across the whole study: Acute and convalescent COVID-19 samples came from the United States, Italy and Spain. T cells, B-cell-depleted T cells, or PBMCs supplied cDNA or gDNA.

Repertoires were generated with immunoSEQ multiplex PCR, while TCRdb's copy carries only in-frame clones and drops some. The sample consists of a few hundred thousand clones, around 86% of them appearing once. Ages ranged from about 18 to 100 years, with residence in around 24 US areas. Recovered participants had two consecutive negative NP/OP PCR tests, healthcare professional clearance, or symptom resolution. CDR1 is MNHEY and CDR2 is SMNVEV in the germline V gene (reference sequence). The CDR3 covers 12 residues. V shed 3 bases and J shed 6 bases, with 5 bases lying between them. Sequencing was carried out using PBMCs or T cells enriched from blood (not recorded which). The TCR originated in a woman aged 50 to 60 who had recovered from COVID-19. V usage is TRBV27 and J usage is TRBJ2-2; no clear D gene. CDR3: CASSFPAGELFF. In DNA, the CDR3 is TGTGCCAGCAGTTTTCCGGCCGGGGAGCTGTTTTTT.